These 17 T cell receptor beta chains were sequenced from one sample in a study of blood T cell repertoires in COVID-19. Sequencing used immunoSEQ multiplex PCR; TCRdb keeps in-frame clones, though not all of them. Here the sample spans about 480,000 clones, around 89% being singletons. Sequenced material: peripheral blood. All receptors derive from a woman under 40 with acute or convalescent COVID-19.

The chain is built from TRBV5-1 and TRBJ2-2; 7 nucleotides align to TRBD1. Germline CDR1 is SGHRS and CDR2 is YFSETQ. V shed 2 bases, J shed 8 bases, and the junction held 6 bases outside the gene matches. CDR3 size: 14 residues. The CDR3 DNA sequence: TGCGCCAGCAGCTTTGGACAGACAGGGGGGGAGCTGTTTTTT. Its translation is CASSFGQTGGELFF.

This chain uses TRBV2 with TRBJ2-1; 7 positions agree with TRBD2. Germline CDR1 reads SNHLY; CDR2 reads FYNNEI. The CDR3 is 16 residues long. After removal of 3 bases from V and 0 bases from J, the junction contained 5 bases not matched to a gene. The CDR3 DNA follows: TGTGCCAGCAGTGACGCCGCGGGGGACTCCTACAATGAGCAGTTCTTC. Its translation: CASSDAAGDSYNEQFF.

This clone was detected many times. The rearrangement joins TRBV5-3 to TRBJ2-7; D may be TRBD1 (5 bases). TRBV5-3 falls under the ORF class, with uncertain function. Trimming removed 0 bases at V and 1 base at J, with 8 bases between. This CDR3 has 14 amino acids. The chain's CDR3 is CARSLGGCSYEQYF. The CDR3, as DNA: TGTGCCAGAAGCTTGGGGGGCTGTTCCTACGAGCAGTACTTC.

The chain combines TRBV5-5 with TRBJ2-7; no reliable D call. The CDR3 is 15 residues long. V lost 4 bases to trimming and J lost 3 bases, with 17 bases between them. Per germline, CDR1 SGHKS and CDR2 YYEKEE (reference sequence). CDR3: CASSLRSSYGYEQYF. For the CDR3, the DNA is TGTGCCAGCAGCCTAAGGAGCTCTTACGGCTACGAGCAGTACTTC.

The gene calls are TRBV6-4 and TRBJ2-1; possible D gene TRBD2, 6 bases. The V gene lost 3 bases and the J gene lost 2 bases, with 14 bases spanning the gap. The germline V gene has CDR1 MRHNA and CDR2 SNTAGT. The length of the CDR3 is 16 residues. CDR3 amino acids: CASSESYGGAYNEQFF. CDR3 in DNA: TGTGCCAGCAGTGAGAGTTATGGCGGGGCCTACAATGAGCAGTTCTTC.

This clone showed up just once. Here the CDR3 DNA reads TGTGCCAGCAGCTTGACAGGATTCACAGATACGCAGTATTTT. This sequence encodes CASSLTGFTDTQYF. The V call is TRBV7-8, the J call TRBJ2-3; tentatively, D is TRBD1 (6 bases). Trimming took 3 bases from V and 2 from J, leaving 9 bases between them. The CDR3 sequence is 14 residues long. Germline CDR1 is SGHVS and CDR2 is FQNEAQ.

The CDR3 region has the DNA TGTGCCAGCAGTGAATTCTCGGGGGGGGCGAACGCAGCCCAGCATTTT. The encoded protein is CASSEFSGGANAAQHF. The chain employs TRBV6-1 and TRBJ1-5; D is perhaps TRBD1 (6 bases). In germline, CDR1 is MNHNS, CDR2 SASEGT. The CDR3 loop spans 16 amino acids. Trimming cost V 2 bases and J 11 bases, with 22 bases left between them.

The chain carries TRBV3-1 (or the pseudogene TRBV3-2) and TRBJ2-2; the D gene is possibly TRBD1 (5 bases). V lost 10 bases to trimming and J lost 4 bases, with 13 bases between them. Germline V gives CDR1 LGHDT, CDR2 YNNKEL (reference sequence). This CDR3 is built from 13 residues. The CDR3 nucleotides read TGTGCCACAGGGTTTACGGGCACCGGGGAGCTGTTTTTT. This codes for CATGFTGTGELFF.

This clone was recorded at least ten times. V and J are TRBV6-5 and TRBJ1-6; D possibly corresponds to TRBD1 (5 bases). V was shortened by 4 bases and J by 2 bases, with 9 bases between the two germline ends. Germline loops: CDR1 MNHEY, CDR2 SVGAGI. The CDR3 sequence is 15 residues long. The CDR3 nucleotides are TGTGCCAGCAGTTTGACAGTTACCTATAATTCACCCCTCCACTTT. It translates to CASSLTVTYNSPLHF.

The genes are TRBV5-1 and TRBJ1-4, with a possible D match to TRBD1 (6 bases). The germline V gene encodes CDR1 SGHRS and CDR2 YFSETQ. The V end was cut by 4 bases, the J end by 4 bases, with 20 bases between. The CDR3 loop spans 17 amino acids. The CDR3 is CASSNGQTMGSNEKLFF. The DNA for the CDR3 is TGCGCCAGCAGCAACGGACAGACGATGGGAAGTAATGAAAAACTGTTTTTT.

V usage is TRBV5-1 and J usage is TRBJ2-1; D might be TRBD1 (6 bases). CDR1 and CDR2 from the germline V gene are SGHRS and YFSETQ. V shed 4 bases and J shed 5 bases, with 16 bases lying between them. CDR3 length: 15 residues. The CDR3 is CASSLRTGTDNEQFF. The CDR3 coding sequence is TGCGCCAGCAGCCTAAGAACAGGGACGGACAATGAGCAGTTCTTC. The variable domain in full, completed from reference TRBV5-1 and TRBJ2-1, reads KAGVTQTPRYLIKTRGQQVTLSCSPISGHRSVSWYQQTPGQGLQFLFEYFSETQRNKGNFPGRFSGRQFSNSRSEMNVSTLELGDSALYLCASSLRTGTDNEQFFGPGTRLTVL.

The chain is built from TRBV11-3 and TRBJ2-1, with 7 bases fitting TRBD2. This CDR3 has 16 amino acids. The junction had 11 bases not matched to a gene; V was cut back by 5 bases and J by 4 bases. Germline V gene data show CDR1 as SGHNT and CDR2 as YENEEA. This CDR3 is CASSGGRAGPYNEQFF. CDR3 nucleotides: TGTGCCAGCAGCGGAGGTAGAGCGGGGCCTTACAATGAGCAGTTCTTC.

This chain uses TRBV12-3 or TRBV12-4 with TRBJ1-1, with D tentatively TRBD1 (5 bases). Between the trimmed V and J ends, which lost 6 bases and 5 bases, there was a span of 13 bases. This CDR3 spans 13 amino acids. The DNA of the CDR3 is TGTGCCAGCAGCTTACATAGGGGAACTGAAGCTTTCTTT. Its protein is CASSLHRGTEAFF.

The chain recombines TRBV5-6 with TRBJ2-7; D may be TRBD2 (5 bases). The CDR3 runs to 12 residues. The germline V gene encodes CDR1 SGHDT and CDR2 YYEEEE. V was pared by 3 bases and J by 6 bases, with 10 bases between. The CDR3 DNA reads TGTGCCAGCAGCTCCATGGGAGTCGAGCAGTACTTC. Amino acids: CASSSMGVEQYF.

The chain is built from TRBV14 and TRBJ2-1; D is perhaps TRBD2 (5 bases). Germline CDR1 is SGHDN and CDR2 is FVKESK. This CDR3 has 13 residues. The V end was cut by 1 base, the J end by 12 bases, with 13 bases between. The CDR3 region is CASSQVDWDRQFF. In nucleotides, the CDR3 is TGTGCCAGCAGCCAAGTGGACTGGGATCGGCAGTTCTTC.

The rearrangement uses TRBV27 and TRBJ2-7; TRBD2 agrees at 9 bases. This CDR3 contains 16 residues. The V segment lost 1 base and the J segment 6 bases; nucleotides outside the gene matches: 10. The germline CDR1 and CDR2 sequences are MNHEY and SMNVEV (reference sequence). CDR3 sequence (DNA): TGTGCCAGCAGTTTATTGCGGGGGGGCCTTTTCGGCGAGCAGTACTTC. It yields the protein CASSLLRGGLFGEQYF.

The gene calls are TRBV24-1 and TRBJ2-2, with 10 positions matching TRBD1. Germline values: CDR1 KGHDR, CDR2 SFDVKD. Trimming took 9 bases from V and 3 from J; bases not matched to a gene: 6. The CDR3 spans 15 residues. The CDR3 region has the DNA TGTGCCACCTCCCGACAGGGGGCGTACACCGGGGAGCTGTTTTTT. Its translation: CATSRQGAYTGELFF.